Included here is one TCR beta chain sequence, with context. The antigen is not known. The assay was immunoSEQ multiplex PCR, and TCRdb's table has in-frame clones only and misses some. The sample records 130,000 or so clones, roughly nine tenths being singletons. The CDR3 consists of 15 residues. Germline V CDR1 and CDR2: MNHEY, SVGAGI. Deletions cut 6 bases from V and 11 bases from J, with 20 bases between. This sample was included in a study of T cell responses to AZD1222 COVID-19 vaccine. Study observations and caveats: Among vaccine-associated CD4 TCRs, coverage spanned spike, with dominance at 160-218 and 743-854. None of the repertoires were sampled until the peak T cell response had passed.

The genes are TRBV6-5 and TRBJ1-6; perhaps TRBD1 as D (5 bases). The TCR sequence derives from an adult who received the AZD1222 COVID-19 vaccine. The sample consisted of peripheral blood, taken 28 days after the second AZD1222 dose. CDR3 in amino acids: CASRNLRDGGPPLHF. CDR3 bases: TGTGCCAGCAGGAACCTTCGGGACGGAGGGCCACCCCTCCACTTT.